This T cell receptor (beta chain) is from a study of OX40 agonist ivuxolimab in advanced cancers. Overall study: Previous treatment with anti-PD-1, anti-PD-L1 or anti-CTLA-4 therapy was allowed; 35% to 50% had received some.

The study, taken as a whole, reports: Low levels of normalized T-cell clonal expansion also appeared in some nonresponders. Among patients with partial responses at 0.1-3.0 mg/kg, clonal expansion was among the lowest.

Of note for this clone: Its antigen is not known.

The data were produced by immunoSEQ multiplex PCR, yet TCRdb's version contains in-frame clones alone and is incomplete. The table has some 70,000 clones, roughly nine tenths seen once. V dropped 4 bases and J dropped 2 bases, with 14 bases sitting between them. The CDR3 loop spans 15 amino acids. The V gene's germline CDR1 is SEHNR and CDR2 FQNEAQ (reference sequence). This specimen consisted of CD4+ or CD8+ T cells sorted from blood, obtained in a trial of the OX40 agonist ivuxolimab. The chain carries TRBV7-9 and TRBJ1-2; maybe TRBD1 (6 bases). This TCR was sampled from an adult with an advanced solid tumor such as melanoma, head and neck, liver or kidney cancer. CDR3 loop: CASSSPTGTNYGYTF. CDR3 bases: TGTGCCAGCAGCTCCCCGACAGGAACGAACTATGGCTACACCTTC.